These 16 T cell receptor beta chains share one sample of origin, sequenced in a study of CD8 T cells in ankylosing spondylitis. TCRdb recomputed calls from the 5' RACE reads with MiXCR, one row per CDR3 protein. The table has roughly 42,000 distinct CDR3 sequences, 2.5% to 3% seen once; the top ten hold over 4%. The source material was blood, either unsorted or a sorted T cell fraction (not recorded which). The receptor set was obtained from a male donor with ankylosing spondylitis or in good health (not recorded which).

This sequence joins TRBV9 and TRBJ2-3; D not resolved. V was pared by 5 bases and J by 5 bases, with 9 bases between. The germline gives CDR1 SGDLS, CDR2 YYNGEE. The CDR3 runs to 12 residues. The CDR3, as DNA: TGTGCCAGCAGAGATTCTGGAGATACGCAGTATTTT. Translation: CASRDSGDTQYF.

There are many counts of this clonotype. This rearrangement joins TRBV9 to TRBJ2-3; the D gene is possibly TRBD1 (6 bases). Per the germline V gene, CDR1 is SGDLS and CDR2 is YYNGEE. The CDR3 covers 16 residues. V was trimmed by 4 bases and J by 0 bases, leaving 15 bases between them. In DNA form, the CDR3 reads TGTGCCAGCAGCCCTCGAGGGGGAAGCAGCACAGATACGCAGTATTTT. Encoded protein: CASSPRGGSSTDTQYF.

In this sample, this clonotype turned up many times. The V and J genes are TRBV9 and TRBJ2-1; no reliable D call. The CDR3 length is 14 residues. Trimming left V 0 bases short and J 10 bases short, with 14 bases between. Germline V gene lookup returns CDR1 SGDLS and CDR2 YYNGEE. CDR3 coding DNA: TGTGCCAGCAGCGTAGGAAGCGTCTCTGGGGAGCAGTTCTTC. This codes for CASSVGSVSGEQFF.

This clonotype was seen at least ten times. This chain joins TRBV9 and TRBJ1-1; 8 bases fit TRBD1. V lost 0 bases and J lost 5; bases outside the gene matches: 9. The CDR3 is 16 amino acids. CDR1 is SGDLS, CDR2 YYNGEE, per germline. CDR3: CASSVGGQGAGTEAFF. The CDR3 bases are TGTGCCAGCAGCGTAGGCGGACAGGGAGCAGGTACTGAAGCTTTCTTT.

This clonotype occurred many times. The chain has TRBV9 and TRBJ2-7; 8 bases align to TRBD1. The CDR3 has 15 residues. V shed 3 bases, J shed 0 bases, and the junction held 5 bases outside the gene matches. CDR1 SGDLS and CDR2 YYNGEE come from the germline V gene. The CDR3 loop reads CASSGGQGSSYEQYF. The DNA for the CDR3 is TGTGCCAGCAGCGGTGGACAGGGAAGCTCCTACGAGCAGTACTTC.

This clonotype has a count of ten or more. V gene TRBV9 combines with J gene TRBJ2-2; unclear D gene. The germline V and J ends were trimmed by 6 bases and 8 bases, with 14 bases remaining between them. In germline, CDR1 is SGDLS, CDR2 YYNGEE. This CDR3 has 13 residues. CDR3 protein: CASNSDPRGELFF. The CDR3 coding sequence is TGTGCCAGCAATTCCGACCCCCGGGGGGAGCTGTTTTTT.

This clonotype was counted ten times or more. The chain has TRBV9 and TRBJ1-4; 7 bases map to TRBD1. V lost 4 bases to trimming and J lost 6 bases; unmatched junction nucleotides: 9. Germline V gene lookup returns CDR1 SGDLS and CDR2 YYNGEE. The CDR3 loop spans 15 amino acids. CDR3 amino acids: CASSSGGRQDEKLFF. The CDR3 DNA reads TGTGCCAGCAGCTCAGGGGGGCGGCAGGATGAAAAACTGTTTTTT.

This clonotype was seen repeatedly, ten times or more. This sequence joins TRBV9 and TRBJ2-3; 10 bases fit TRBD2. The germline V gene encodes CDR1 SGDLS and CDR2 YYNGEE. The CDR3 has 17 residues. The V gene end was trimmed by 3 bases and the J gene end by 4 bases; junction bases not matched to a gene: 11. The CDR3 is CASSDQPSGRAADTQYF. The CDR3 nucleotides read TGTGCCAGCAGCGACCAACCCAGCGGGAGGGCCGCAGATACGCAGTATTTT.

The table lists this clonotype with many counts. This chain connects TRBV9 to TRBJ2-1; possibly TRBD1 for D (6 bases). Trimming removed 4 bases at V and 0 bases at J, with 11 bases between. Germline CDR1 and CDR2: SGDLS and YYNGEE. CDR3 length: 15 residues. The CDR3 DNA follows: TGTGCCAGCAGCCGGACAGTGAACTCCTACAATGAGCAGTTCTTC. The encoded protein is CASSRTVNSYNEQFF.

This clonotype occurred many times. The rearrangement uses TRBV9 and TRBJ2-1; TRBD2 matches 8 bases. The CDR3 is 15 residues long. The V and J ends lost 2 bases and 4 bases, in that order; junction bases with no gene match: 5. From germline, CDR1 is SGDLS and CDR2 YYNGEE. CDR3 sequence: CASSVASGQYNEQFF. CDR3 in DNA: TGTGCCAGCAGCGTGGCTAGCGGGCAATACAATGAGCAGTTCTTC.

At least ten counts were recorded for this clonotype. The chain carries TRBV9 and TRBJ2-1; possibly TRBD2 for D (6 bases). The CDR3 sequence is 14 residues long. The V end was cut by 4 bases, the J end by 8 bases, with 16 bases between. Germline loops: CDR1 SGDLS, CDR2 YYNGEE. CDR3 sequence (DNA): TGTGCCAGCAGCTCATCTAGCGCTGGAGATGAGCAGTTCTTC. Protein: CASSSSSAGDEQFF.

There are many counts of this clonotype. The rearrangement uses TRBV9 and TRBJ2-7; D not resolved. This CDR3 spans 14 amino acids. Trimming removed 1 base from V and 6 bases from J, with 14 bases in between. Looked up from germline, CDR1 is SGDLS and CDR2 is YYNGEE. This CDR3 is CASSVSPRRSEQYF. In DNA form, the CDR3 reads TGTGCCAGCAGCGTATCCCCCCGAAGATCCGAGCAGTACTTC.

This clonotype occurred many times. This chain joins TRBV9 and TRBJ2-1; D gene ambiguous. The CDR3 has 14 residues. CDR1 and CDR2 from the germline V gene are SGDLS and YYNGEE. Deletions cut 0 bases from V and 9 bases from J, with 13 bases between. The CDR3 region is CASSVGGTAAEQFF. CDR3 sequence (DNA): TGTGCCAGCAGCGTAGGAGGTACCGCCGCTGAGCAGTTCTTC.

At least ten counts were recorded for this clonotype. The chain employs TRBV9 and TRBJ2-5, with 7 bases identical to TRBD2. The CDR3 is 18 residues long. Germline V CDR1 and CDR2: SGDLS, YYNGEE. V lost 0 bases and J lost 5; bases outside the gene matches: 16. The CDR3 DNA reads TGTGCCAGCAGCGTAGTGGGAGCGGGACGAAGAGGGGAGGAGACCCAGTACTTC. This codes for CASSVVGAGRRGEETQYF.

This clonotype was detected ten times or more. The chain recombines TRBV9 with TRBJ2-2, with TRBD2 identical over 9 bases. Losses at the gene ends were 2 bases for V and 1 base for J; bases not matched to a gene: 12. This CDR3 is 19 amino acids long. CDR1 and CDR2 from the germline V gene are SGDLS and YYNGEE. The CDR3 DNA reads TGTGCCAGCAGCGTTTCTCCCGGGGGTAGCGGGAGGAACACCGGGGAGCTGTTTTTT. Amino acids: CASSVSPGGSGRNTGELFF.

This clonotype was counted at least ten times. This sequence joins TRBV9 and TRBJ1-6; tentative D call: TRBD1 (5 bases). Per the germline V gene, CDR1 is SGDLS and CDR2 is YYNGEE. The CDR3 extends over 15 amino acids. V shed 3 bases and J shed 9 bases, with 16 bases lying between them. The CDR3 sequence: CASSARDFSLSPLHF. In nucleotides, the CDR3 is TGTGCCAGCAGCGCCCGGGACTTTTCCCTTTCACCCCTCCACTTT.